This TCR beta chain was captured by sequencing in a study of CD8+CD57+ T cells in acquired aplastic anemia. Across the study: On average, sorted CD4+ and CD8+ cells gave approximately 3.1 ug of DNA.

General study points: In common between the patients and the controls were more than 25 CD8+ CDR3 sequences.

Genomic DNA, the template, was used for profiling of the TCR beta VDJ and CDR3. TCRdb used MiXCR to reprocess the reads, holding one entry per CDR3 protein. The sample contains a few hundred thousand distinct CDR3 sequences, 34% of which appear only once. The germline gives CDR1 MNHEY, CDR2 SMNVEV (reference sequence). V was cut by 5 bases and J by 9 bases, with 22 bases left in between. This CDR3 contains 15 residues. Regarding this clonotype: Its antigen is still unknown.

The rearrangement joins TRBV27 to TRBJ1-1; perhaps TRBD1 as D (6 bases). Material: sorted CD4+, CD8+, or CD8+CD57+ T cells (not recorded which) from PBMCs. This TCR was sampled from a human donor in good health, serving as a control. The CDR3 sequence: CASSDTPGLQGKAFF. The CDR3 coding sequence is TGTGCCAGCAGTGACACTCCCGGCCTCCAGGGGAAAGCTTTCTTT.